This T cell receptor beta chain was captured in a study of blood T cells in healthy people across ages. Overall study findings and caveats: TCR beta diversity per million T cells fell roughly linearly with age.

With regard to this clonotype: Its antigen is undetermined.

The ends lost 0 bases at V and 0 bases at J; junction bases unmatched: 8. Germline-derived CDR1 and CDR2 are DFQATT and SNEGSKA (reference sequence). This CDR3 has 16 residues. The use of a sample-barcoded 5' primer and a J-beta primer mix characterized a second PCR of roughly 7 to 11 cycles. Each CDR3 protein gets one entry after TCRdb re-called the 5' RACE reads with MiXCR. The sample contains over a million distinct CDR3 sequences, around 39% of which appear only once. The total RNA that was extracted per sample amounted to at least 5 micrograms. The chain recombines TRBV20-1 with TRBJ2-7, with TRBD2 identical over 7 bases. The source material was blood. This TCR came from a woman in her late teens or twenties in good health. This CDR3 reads CSAREQSGKGSYEQYF. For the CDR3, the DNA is TGCAGTGCTAGAGAACAGAGCGGGAAAGGCTCCTACGAGCAGTACTTC.